The clone carrying this TCR beta chain has ten or more counts. Stated time point: persistent/refractory GD, antithyroid drugs over 5 years with positive TRAb. The authors made the TCR library using RNA they extracted from PBMCs. TCR beta libraries were built with iRepertoire HTBI primers and Arm-PCR of CDR3 regions. TCRdb re-analysed the multiplex PCR reads in MiXCR, keeping a single row per CDR3 protein. Of around 500,000 distinct CDR3 sequences listed, 20% to 25% are singletons. This entry comes from a study of regulatory T cells in long-lasting Graves disease. This TCR came from a female donor with Graves disease. Material: peripheral blood mononuclear cells (PBMCs), obtained when the disease was refractory, from a patient treated with antithyroid drugs.

CDR3 sequence: CASSAGQGAVQPQHF. Here the CDR3 DNA reads TGTGCCAGCAGTGCCGGGCAGGGGGCTGTTCAGCCCCAGCATTTT. The J gene is TRBJ1-5, the V gene TRBV28; 8 nucleotides match TRBD1. Germline V gene sequence: CDR1 MDHEN, CDR2 SYDVKM. Germline trimming cut 5 bases from V and 6 bases from J; bases unmatched to any gene: 9. The length of the CDR3 is 15 residues.